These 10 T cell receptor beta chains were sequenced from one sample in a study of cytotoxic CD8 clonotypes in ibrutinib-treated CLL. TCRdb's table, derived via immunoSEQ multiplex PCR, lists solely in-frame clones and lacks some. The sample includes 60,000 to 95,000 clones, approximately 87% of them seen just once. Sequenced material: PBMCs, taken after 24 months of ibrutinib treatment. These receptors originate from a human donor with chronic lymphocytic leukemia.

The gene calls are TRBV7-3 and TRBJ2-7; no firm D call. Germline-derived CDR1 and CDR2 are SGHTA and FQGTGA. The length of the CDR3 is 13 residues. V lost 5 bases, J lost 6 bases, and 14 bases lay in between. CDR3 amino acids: CASSQQPSSEQYF. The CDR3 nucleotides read TGTGCCAGCAGCCAACAACCCTCTTCCGAGCAGTACTTC.

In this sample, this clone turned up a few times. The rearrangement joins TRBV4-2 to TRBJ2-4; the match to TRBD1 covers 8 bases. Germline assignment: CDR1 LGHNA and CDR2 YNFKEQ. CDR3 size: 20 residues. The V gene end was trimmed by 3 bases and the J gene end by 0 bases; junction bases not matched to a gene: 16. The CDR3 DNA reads TGTGCCAGCAGCCATGGTAGTTTCGGACAGGGTTTTTTAGCCAAAAACATTCAGTACTTC. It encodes CASSHGSFGQGFLAKNIQYF.

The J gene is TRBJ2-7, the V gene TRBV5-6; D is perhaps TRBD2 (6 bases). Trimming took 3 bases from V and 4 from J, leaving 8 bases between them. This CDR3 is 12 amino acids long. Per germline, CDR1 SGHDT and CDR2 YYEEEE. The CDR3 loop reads CASSWGVYEQYF. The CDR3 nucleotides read TGTGCCAGCAGCTGGGGGGTGTACGAGCAGTACTTC.

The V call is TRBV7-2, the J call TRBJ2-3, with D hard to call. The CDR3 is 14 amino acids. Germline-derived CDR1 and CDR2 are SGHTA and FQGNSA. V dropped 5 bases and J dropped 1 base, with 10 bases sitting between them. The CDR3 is CASSQVYRTDTQYF. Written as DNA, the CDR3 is TGTGCCAGCAGCCAAGTTTACCGCACAGATACGCAGTATTTT.

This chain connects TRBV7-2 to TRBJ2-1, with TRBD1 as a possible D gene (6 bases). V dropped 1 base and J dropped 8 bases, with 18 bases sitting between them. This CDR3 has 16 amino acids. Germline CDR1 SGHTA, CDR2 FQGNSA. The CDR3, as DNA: TGTGCCAGCAGCTTAGTTTGGGGGCAAGCTTACGATGAGCAGTTCTTC. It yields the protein CASSLVWGQAYDEQFF.

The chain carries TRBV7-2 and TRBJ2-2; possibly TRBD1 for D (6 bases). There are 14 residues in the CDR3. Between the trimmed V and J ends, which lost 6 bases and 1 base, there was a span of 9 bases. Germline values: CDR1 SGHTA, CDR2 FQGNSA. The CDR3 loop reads CASSGTMNTGELFF. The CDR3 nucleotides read TGTGCCAGCAGTGGGACAATGAACACCGGGGAGCTGTTTTTT. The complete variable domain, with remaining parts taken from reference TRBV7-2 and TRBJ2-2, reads GAGVSQSPSNKVTEKGKDVELRCDPISGHTALYWYRQSLGQGLEFLIYFQGNSAPDKSGLPSDRFSAERTGGSVSTLTIQRTQQEDSAVYLCASSGTMNTGELFFGEGSRLTVL.

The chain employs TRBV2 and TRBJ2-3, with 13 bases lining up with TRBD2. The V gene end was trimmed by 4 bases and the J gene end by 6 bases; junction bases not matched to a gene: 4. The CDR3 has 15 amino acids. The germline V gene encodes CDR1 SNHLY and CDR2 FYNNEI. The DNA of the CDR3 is TGTGCCAGCAGTGGGACTAGCGGGAGTCGGGATACGCAGTATTTT. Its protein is CASSGTSGSRDTQYF.

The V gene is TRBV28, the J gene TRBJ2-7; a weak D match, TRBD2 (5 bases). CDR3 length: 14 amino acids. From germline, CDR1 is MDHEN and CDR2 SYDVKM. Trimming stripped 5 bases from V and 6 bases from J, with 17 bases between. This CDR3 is CASSLRPYAGEQYF. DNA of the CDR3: TGTGCCAGCAGTCTTAGACCCTACGCGGGCGAGCAGTACTTC. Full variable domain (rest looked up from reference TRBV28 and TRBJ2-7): DVKVTQSSRYLVKRTGEKVFLECVQDMDHENMFWYRQDPGLGLRLIYFSYDVKMKEKGDIPEGYSVSREKKERFSLILESASTNQTSMYLCASSLRPYAGEQYFGPGTRLTVT.

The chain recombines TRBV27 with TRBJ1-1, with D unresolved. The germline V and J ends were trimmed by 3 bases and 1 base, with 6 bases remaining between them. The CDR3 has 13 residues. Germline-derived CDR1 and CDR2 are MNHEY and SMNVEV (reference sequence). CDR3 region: CASSLLGNTEAFF. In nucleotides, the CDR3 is TGTGCCAGCAGTTTGCTAGGGAACACTGAAGCTTTCTTT.

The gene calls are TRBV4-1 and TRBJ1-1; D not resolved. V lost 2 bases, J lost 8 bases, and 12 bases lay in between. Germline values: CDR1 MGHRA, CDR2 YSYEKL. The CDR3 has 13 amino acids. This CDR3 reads CASSQNAEWEAFF. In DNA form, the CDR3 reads TGCGCCAGCAGCCAAAACGCCGAGTGGGAAGCTTTCTTT.